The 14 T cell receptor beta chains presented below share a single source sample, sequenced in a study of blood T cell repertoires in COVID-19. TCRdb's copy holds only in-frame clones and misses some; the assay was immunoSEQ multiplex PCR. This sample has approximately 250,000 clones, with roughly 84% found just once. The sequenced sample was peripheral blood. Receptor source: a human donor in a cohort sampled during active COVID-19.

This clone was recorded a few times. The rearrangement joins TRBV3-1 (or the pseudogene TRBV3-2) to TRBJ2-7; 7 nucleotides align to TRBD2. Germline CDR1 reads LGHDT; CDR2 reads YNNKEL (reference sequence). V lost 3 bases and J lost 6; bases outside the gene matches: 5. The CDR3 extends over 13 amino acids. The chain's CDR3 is CASSQTGGSEQYF. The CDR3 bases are TGTGCCAGCAGCCAGACGGGAGGAAGCGAGCAGTACTTC.

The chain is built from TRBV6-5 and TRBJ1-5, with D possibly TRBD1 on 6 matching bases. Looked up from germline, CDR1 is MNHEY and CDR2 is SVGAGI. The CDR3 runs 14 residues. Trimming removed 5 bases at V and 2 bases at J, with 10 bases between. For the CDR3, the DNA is TGTGCCAGCAGTAGGGGGATTGGCAATCAGCCCCAGCATTTT. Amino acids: CASSRGIGNQPQHF.

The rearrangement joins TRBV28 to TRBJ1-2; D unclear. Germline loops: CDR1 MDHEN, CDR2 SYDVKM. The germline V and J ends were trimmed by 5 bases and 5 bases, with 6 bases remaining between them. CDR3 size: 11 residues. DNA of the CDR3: TGTGCCAGCAGTCTACGGTATGGCTACACCTTC. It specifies CASSLRYGYTF.

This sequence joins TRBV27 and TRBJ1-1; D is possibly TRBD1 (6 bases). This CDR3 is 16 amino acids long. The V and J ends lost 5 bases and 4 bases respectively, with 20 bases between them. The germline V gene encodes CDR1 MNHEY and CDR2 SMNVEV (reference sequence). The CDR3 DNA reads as TGTGCCAGCAGTCCATACCAGGGGAGGGGAATCACTGAAGCTTTCTTT. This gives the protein CASSPYQGRGITEAFF.

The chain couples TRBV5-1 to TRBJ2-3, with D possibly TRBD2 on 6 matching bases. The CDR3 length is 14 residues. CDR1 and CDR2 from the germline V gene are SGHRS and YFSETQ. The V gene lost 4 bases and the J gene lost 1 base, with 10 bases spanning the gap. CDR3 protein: CASSPGGRTDTQYF. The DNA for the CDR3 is TGCGCCAGCAGCCCCGGGGGTCGCACAGATACGCAGTATTTT. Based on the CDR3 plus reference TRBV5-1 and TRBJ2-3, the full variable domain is KAGVTQTPRYLIKTRGQQVTLSCSPISGHRSVSWYQQTPGQGLQFLFEYFSETQRNKGNFPGRFSGRQFSNSRSEMNVSTLELGDSALYLCASSPGGRTDTQYFGPGTRLTVL.

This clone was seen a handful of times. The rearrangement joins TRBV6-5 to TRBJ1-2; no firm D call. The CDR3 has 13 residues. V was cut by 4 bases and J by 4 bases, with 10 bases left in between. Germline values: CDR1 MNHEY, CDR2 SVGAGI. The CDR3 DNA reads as TGTGCCAGCAGTTTAGAGGGTGGCTATGGCTACACCTTC. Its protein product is CASSLEGGYGYTF.

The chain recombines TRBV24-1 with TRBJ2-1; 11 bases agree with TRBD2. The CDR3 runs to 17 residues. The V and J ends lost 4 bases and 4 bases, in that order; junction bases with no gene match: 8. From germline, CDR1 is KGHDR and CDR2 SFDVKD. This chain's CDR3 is CATSDSRLAGGYNEQFF. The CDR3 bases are TGTGCCACCAGTGACTCCCGGCTAGCGGGGGGTTACAATGAGCAGTTCTTC.

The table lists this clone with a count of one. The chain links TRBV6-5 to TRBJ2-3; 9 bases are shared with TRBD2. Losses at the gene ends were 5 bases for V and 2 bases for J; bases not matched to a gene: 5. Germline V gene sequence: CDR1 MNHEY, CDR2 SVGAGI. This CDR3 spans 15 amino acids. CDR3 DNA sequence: TGTGCCAGCAGTAGACTAGCGGAGAACACAGATACGCAGTATTTT. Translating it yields CASSRLAENTDTQYF.

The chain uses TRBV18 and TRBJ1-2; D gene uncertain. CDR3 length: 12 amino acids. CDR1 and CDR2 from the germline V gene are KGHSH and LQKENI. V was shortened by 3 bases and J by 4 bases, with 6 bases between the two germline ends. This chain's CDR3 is CASSPPGYGYTF. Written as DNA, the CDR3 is TGTGCCAGCTCACCCCCCGGCTATGGCTACACCTTC.

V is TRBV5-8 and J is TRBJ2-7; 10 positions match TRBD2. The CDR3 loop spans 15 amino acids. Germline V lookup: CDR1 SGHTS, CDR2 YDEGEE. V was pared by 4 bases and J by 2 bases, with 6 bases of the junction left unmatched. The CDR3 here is CASSRSLAGAYEQYF. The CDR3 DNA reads TGTGCCAGCAGCCGATCCCTAGCGGGGGCCTACGAGCAGTACTTC. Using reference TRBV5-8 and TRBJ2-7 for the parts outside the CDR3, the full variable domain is EAGVTQSPTHLIKTRGQQATLRCSPISGHTSVYWYQQALGLGLQFLLWYDEGEERNRGNFPPRFSGRQFPNYSSELNVNALELEDSALYLCASSRSLAGAYEQYFGPGTRLTVT.

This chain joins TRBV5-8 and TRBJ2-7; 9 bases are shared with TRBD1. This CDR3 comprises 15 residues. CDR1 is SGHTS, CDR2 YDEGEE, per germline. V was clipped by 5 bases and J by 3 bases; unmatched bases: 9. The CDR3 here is CASRRGTGRIYEQYF. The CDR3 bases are TGTGCCAGCAGACGAGGGACAGGGAGAATCTACGAGCAGTACTTC.

CDR3 sequence (DNA): TGTGCCAGTAGTACCCATCTAGCCCGGGAGACCCAGTACTTC. Translated: CASSTHLARETQYF. V gene TRBV19 combines with J gene TRBJ2-5, with a weak D call TRBD2 (5 bases). CDR1 and CDR2 from the germline V gene are LNHDA and SQIVND (reference sequence). Trimming left V 4 bases short and J 5 bases short, with 14 bases between. The CDR3 is 14 residues long.

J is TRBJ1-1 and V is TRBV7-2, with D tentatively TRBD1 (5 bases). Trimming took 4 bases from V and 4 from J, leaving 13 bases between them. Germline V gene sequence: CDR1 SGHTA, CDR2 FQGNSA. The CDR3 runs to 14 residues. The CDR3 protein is CASSSLAGGTEAFF. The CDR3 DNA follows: TGTGCCAGCAGCTCATTAGCGGGGGGCACTGAAGCTTTCTTT.

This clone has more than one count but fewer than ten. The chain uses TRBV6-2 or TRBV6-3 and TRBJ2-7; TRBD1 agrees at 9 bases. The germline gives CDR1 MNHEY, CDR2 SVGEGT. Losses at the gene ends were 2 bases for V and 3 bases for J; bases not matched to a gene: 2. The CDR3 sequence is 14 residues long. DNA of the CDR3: TGTGCCAGCAGTTACGGGGGACAGGGCTACGAGCAGTACTTC. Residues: CASSYGGQGYEQYF.